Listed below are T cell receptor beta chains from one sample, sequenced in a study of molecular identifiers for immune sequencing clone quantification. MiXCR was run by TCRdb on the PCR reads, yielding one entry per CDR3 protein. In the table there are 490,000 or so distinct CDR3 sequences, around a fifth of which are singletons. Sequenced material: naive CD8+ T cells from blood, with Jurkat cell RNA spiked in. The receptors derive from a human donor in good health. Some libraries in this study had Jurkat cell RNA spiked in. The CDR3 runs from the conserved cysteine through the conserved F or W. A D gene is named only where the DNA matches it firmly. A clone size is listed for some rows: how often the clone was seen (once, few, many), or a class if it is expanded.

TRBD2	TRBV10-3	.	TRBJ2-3	CATHPGEGWSTDTQYF	TGTGCCACCCACCCCGGGGAGGGATGGAGCACAGATACGCAGTATTTT
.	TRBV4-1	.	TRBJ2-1	CASSQLLNNEQFF	TGCGCCAGCAGCCAACTACTGAACAATGAGCAGTTCTTC
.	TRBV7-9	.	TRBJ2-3	CASSGPPSTDTQYF	TGTGCCAGCAGCGGACCCCCATCCACAGATACGCAGTATTTT
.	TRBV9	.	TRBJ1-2	CASSTDKQGNYGYTF	TGTGCCAGCAGCACTGACAAACAGGGAAACTATGGCTACACCTTC
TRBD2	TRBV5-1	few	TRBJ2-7	CASSPRTTSGSYEQYF	TGCGCCAGCAGCCCCCGAACGACTAGCGGGAGTTACGAGCAGTACTTC
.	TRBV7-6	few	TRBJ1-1	CASSLDEGRTEAFF	TGTGCCAGCAGCTTAGATGAGGGGAGAACTGAAGCTTTCTTT
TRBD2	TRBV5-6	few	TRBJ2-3	CASSWGTSGLTDTQYF	TGTGCCAGCAGCTGGGGGACTAGCGGACTCACAGATACGCAGTATTTT
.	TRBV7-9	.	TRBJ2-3	CASSPRPGEGTDTQYF	TGTGCCAGCAGCCCCCGACCCGGGGAGGGCACAGATACGCAGTATTTT
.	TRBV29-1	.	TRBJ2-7	CSVEDRVNRASYEQYF	TGCAGCGTTGAAGATCGCGTTAACAGGGCCTCCTACGAGCAGTACTTC
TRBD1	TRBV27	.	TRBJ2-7	CATQQGGVEQYF	TGTGCCACCCAACAGGGGGGTGTCGAGCAGTACTTC
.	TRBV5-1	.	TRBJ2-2	CASSLETYTGEQFF	TGCGCCAGCAGCTTGGAAACTTACACCGGGGAGCAGTTTTTT
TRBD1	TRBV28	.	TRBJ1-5	CASSLMGQLTPNQPQHF	TGTGCCAGCAGTTTAATGGGACAGCTAACACCCAATCAGCCCCAGCATTTT
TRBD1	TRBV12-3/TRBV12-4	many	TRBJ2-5	CASRDGTGLLGETQYF	TGTGCCAGCAGGGATGGGACAGGGCTGCTCGGGGAGACCCAGTACTTC
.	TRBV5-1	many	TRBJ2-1	CASSLELENEQFF	TGCGCCAGCAGCTTGGAACTAGAGAATGAGCAGTTCTTC
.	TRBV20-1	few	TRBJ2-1	CSARRLPPYNEQFF	TGCAGTGCCAGACGACTACCCCCCTACAATGAGCAGTTCTTC
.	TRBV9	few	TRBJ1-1	CASSVAWTPNTEAFF	TGTGCCAGCAGCGTAGCTTGGACACCGAACACTGAAGCTTTCTTT
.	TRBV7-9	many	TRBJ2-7	CASNPDWAGTSSYEQYF	TGTGCCAGCAACCCCGATTGGGCAGGAACCAGCTCCTACGAGCAGTACTTC
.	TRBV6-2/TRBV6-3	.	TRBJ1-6	CASSIMDSPLHF	TGTGCCAGCAGCATAATGGATTCACCCCTCCACTTT
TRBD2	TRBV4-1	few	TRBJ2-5	CASSQEPTSGSGETQYF	TGCGCCAGCAGCCAAGAGCCGACTAGCGGGAGCGGGGAGACCCAGTACTTC
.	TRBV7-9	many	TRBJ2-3	CASSPPLALRGDTQYF	TGTGCCAGCAGCCCCCCCCTAGCGTTGAGGGGAGATACGCAGTATTTT
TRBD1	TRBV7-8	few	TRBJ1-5	CASKPGRGLSNQPQHF	TGTGCCAGCAAGCCCGGCAGGGGGCTCAGCAATCAGCCCCAGCATTTT
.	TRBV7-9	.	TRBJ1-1	CASRHPGLGMNTEAFF	TGTGCCAGCAGACACCCAGGGTTGGGGATGAACACTGAAGCTTTCTTT
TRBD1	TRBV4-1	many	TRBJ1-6	CASSQTAGQVNSPLHF	TGCGCCAGCAGCCAGACGGCGGGACAGGTAAATTCACCCCTCCACTTT
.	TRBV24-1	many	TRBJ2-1	CATSEAGVEQFF	TGTGCCACCAGTGAGGCAGGGGTTGAGCAGTTCTTC
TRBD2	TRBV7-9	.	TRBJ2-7	CASSLGSSGANEQYF	TGTGCCAGCAGCCTAGGCTCTAGCGGTGCTAACGAGCAGTACTTC
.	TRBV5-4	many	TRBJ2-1	CASSFPPSDNEQFF	TGTGCCAGCAGCTTCCCTCCGTCAGACAATGAGCAGTTCTTC
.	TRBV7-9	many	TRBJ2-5	CASSLVLAEETQYF	TGTGCCAGCAGCTTAGTTCTCGCTGAAGAGACCCAGTACTTC
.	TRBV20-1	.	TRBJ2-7	CSAPDHGAYEQYF	TGCAGTGCCCCGGACCACGGCGCCTACGAGCAGTACTTC
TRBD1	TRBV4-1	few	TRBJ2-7	CASSQERQGLIYEQYF	TGCGCCAGCAGCCAAGAAAGACAGGGTCTCATCTACGAGCAGTACTTC
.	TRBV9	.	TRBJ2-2	CASISKQHTGELFF	TGTGCCAGCATCTCAAAACAACACACCGGGGAGCTGTTTTTT